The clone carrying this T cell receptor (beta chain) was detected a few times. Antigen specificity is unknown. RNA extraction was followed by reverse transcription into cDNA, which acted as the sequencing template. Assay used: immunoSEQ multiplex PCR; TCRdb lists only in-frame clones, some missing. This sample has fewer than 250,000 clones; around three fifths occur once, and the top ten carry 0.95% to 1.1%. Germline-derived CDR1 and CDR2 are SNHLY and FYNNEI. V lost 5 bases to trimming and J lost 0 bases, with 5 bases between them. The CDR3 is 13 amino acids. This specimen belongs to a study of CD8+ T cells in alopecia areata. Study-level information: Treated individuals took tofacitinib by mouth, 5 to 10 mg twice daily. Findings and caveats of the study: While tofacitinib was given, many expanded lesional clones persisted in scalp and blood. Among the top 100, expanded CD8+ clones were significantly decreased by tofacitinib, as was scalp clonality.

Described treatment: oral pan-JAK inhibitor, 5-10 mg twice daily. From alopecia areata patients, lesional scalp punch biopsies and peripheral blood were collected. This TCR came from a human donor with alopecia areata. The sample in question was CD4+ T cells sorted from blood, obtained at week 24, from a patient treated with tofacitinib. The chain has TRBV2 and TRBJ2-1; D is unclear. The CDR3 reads CASSPRSYNEQFF. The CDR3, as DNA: TGTGCCAGCAGTCCCCGCTCCTACAATGAGCAGTTCTTC.